This T cell receptor (beta chain) was observed in a study of cytomegalovirus exposure and HLA in healthy donors. Findings and caveats of the study: It was only CMV serostatus that was available as immune exposure information.

On this clone itself: Its antigen is undetermined.

Vbeta (60) and Jbeta (13) primers were used in the PCR. Assay: immunoSEQ multiplex PCR; the TCRdb copy retains only in-frame clones and omits some. Of some 45,000 clones listed, about 47% were seen once; the top ten hold about 12%. J was trimmed by 8 bases and V by 4 bases; bases with no gene match: 12. The CDR3 is made up of 15 amino acids. Germline-derived CDR1 and CDR2 are LNHDA and SQIVND (reference sequence). As for the donors, each was a healthy bone marrow donor. Though probably carrying unrecorded immune exposures, donors were nominally healthy at sampling. The sequence was collected from a human donor in good health. V and J are TRBV19 and TRBJ1-2; TRBD1 agrees at 8 bases. The sequenced material came from PBMCs. The CDR3, as DNA: TGTGCCAGTAGTACAAGACAGGGGCCCACCTGGGGCTACACCTTC. The encoded protein is CASSTRQGPTWGYTF.